Presented here are 18 T cell receptor beta chains from one specimen sequenced in a study of OX40 agonist ivuxolimab in advanced cancers. Libraries were constructed by the immunoSEQ multiplex PCR assay. This is the immuneACCESS table as TCRdb keeps it, with only in-frame sequences that have V and J called. A part of the clones is gone; compared with another copy, unresolved V genes explain less than half, and the rest is unexplained. The sample table lists under 85,000 clones, 90% to 95% of them with a count of one. The leading ten clones occupy 0.55% to 0.7% of the sample. Sample: CD4+ or CD8+ T cells sorted from blood, taken in a trial of the OX40 agonist ivuxolimab. All receptors come from an adult with an advanced solid tumor such as melanoma, head and neck, liver or kidney cancer.

The CDR3 is CASRGTGGEKLFF. The DNA of the CDR3 is TGCGCCAGCAGGGGGACAGGGGGTGAAAAACTGTTTTTT. This rearrangement joins TRBV5-1 to TRBJ1-4; 11 nucleotides match TRBD1. The germline V gene has CDR1 SGHRS and CDR2 YFSETQ. CDR3 length: 13 amino acids. V shed 5 bases, J shed 7 bases, and the junction held 1 base outside the gene matches.

The chain is built from TRBV5-1 and TRBJ2-1; TRBD1 matches 8 bases. Trimming removed 0 bases from V and 2 bases from J; junction bases left unmatched: 4. The germline CDR1 and CDR2 sequences are SGHRS and YFSETQ. The CDR3 sequence is 16 residues long. The CDR3 DNA reads TGCGCCAGCAGCTTGGGGGGGACAGGAGCCTACAATGAGCAGTTCTTC. Translated: CASSLGGTGAYNEQFF.

The chain combines TRBV7-2 with TRBJ1-5; 10 nucleotides align to TRBD1. This CDR3 has 15 amino acids. The V gene's germline CDR1 is SGHTA and CDR2 FQGNSA. The V segment lost 5 bases and the J segment 5 bases; nucleotides outside the gene matches: 6. The CDR3 bases are TGTGCCAGCAGCACCCAGACAGGGGGCCATCAGCCCCAGCATTTT. The encoded protein is CASSTQTGGHQPQHF. The full variable domain, in which reference TRBV7-2 and TRBJ1-5 provide the parts outside the CDR3, is GAGVSQSPSNKVTEKGKDVELRCDPISGHTALYWYRQSLGQGLEFLIYFQGNSAPDKSGLPSDRFSAERTGGSVSTLTIQRTQQEDSAVYLCASSTQTGGHQPQHFGDGTRLSIL.

V and J are TRBV4-2 and TRBJ1-4; the D is unclear. The CDR3 has 16 amino acids. V was trimmed by 0 bases and J by 9 bases, leaving 17 bases between them. The germline V gene has CDR1 LGHNA and CDR2 YNFKEQ. The CDR3 loop is CASSQDGVTPQKKLFF. The CDR3, as DNA: TGTGCCAGCAGCCAAGATGGGGTGACCCCCCAAAAAAAACTGTTTTTT.

This clone was seen just once. The J gene is TRBJ1-2, the V gene TRBV25-1; 7 bases agree with TRBD1. Germline-derived CDR1 and CDR2 are MGHDK and SYGVNS. With V trimmed by 3 bases and J by 2 bases, 6 bases remained unmatched. This CDR3 is built from 15 residues. The CDR3 loop reads CASSEWGQKNYGYTF. The DNA for the CDR3 is TGTGCCAGCAGTGAGTGGGGACAGAAAAACTATGGCTACACCTTC.

There are a few counts of this clone. V and J are TRBV28 and TRBJ2-7; tentative D call: TRBD1 (6 bases). Germline V gives CDR1 MDHEN, CDR2 SYDVKM. The germline V and J ends were trimmed by 5 bases and 2 bases, with 13 bases remaining between them. The CDR3 extends over 14 amino acids. The CDR3 is CASSQWTVPYEQYF. CDR3 bases: TGTGCCAGCAGTCAATGGACAGTACCCTACGAGCAGTACTTC.

V and J are TRBV5-1 and TRBJ2-1, with TRBD2 matching over 10 bases. Germline V gene data show CDR1 as SGHRS and CDR2 as YFSETQ. V shed 3 bases, J shed 8 bases, and the junction held 11 bases outside the gene matches. This CDR3 is built from 16 residues. The CDR3 region has the DNA TGCGCCAGCAGCTCAGTTACTAGCGGGACCGTCGATGAGCAGTTCTTC. It is translated as CASSSVTSGTVDEQFF.

The chain has TRBV29-1 and TRBJ2-6; weak D call: TRBD1 (6 bases). The CDR3 consists of 15 residues. Germline V gene sequence: CDR1 SQVTM, CDR2 ANQGSEA. V was shortened by 2 bases and J by 3 bases, with 11 bases between the two germline ends. CDR3 sequence: CSVEQGQGGANVLTF. The CDR3 DNA follows: TGCAGCGTTGAACAGGGGCAGGGTGGGGCCAACGTCCTGACTTTC.

V and J are TRBV28 and TRBJ1-1; D is ambiguous. This CDR3 has 14 amino acids. Germline V CDR1 and CDR2: MDHEN, SYDVKM. Between the trimmed V and J ends, which lost 2 bases and 1 base, there was a span of 8 bases. The chain's CDR3 is CASSLRVGNTEAFF. CDR3 nucleotides: TGTGCCAGCAGTTTACGGGTGGGGAACACTGAAGCTTTCTTT.

This chain connects TRBV27 to TRBJ2-7; 7 positions match TRBD2. The trim removed 4 bases at V and 6 bases at J, leaving 12 bases unmatched. This CDR3 is built from 15 residues. Germline CDR1 reads MNHEY; CDR2 reads SMNVEV (reference sequence). The CDR3 DNA is TGTGCCAGCAGTTCCGATTACGGGGGGAGCAGCGAGCAGTACTTC. Translation: CASSSDYGGSSEQYF.

The CDR3 sequence: CASSLLDRFSRTF. For the CDR3, the DNA is TGTGCCAGCAGTTTACTGGACAGATTTTCGAGGACCTTC. The V call is TRBV28, the J call TRBJ1-2, with D perhaps TRBD1 (6 bases). CDR3 length equals 13 residues. Trimming took 2 bases from V and 14 from J, leaving 18 bases between them. Germline values: CDR1 MDHEN, CDR2 SYDVKM.

This clone was detected only once. V is TRBV15 and J is TRBJ2-7; 9 bases line up with TRBD1. CDR3 length equals 17 residues. The V gene end was trimmed by 0 bases and the J gene end by 4 bases; junction bases not matched to a gene: 10. The germline V gene encodes CDR1 LNHNV and CDR2 YYDKDF (reference sequence). The CDR3 loop reads CATSRDEGGTGWYEQYF. For the CDR3, the DNA is TGTGCCACCAGCAGAGATGAGGGGGGGACAGGGTGGTACGAGCAGTACTTC.

V gene TRBV28 combines with J gene TRBJ2-7; tentative D call: TRBD1 (5 bases). The ends were cut back, 5 bases at V and 0 bases at J, with 11 bases in the middle. Germline V gives CDR1 MDHEN, CDR2 SYDVKM. The CDR3 runs to 14 residues. CDR3 in DNA: TGTGCCAGCAGTAGAACAGGAAACTCCTACGAGCAGTACTTC. Amino acids: CASSRTGNSYEQYF.

The chain recombines TRBV7-9 with TRBJ1-4; 7 bases align to TRBD1. The germline CDR1 and CDR2 sequences are SEHNR and FQNEAQ (reference sequence). J was trimmed by 6 bases and V by 4 bases; bases with no gene match: 5. The CDR3 contains 14 residues. The CDR3 region is CASSSNTGDEKLFF. As DNA, the CDR3 is TGTGCCAGCAGCTCCAATACAGGGGATGAAAAACTGTTTTTT.

The chain joins TRBV28 to TRBJ1-1, with a possible D match to TRBD1 (6 bases). Germline values: CDR1 MDHEN, CDR2 SYDVKM. Trimming shortened V by 2 bases and J by 0 bases, and 10 bases separated the two germline ends. The CDR3 spans 15 residues. The CDR3 DNA is TGTGCCAGCAGTTTAACAGGGTTATTGAACACTGAAGCTTTCTTT. Amino acid sequence: CASSLTGLLNTEAFF.

This clone has just a few counts. The DNA of the CDR3 is TGTGCCAGCAGTGAACCCTACAGGGTTCTGGGAGAGACCCAGTACTTC. Protein sequence: CASSEPYRVLGETQYF. The chain joins TRBV6-1 to TRBJ2-5; TRBD1 is a possible D gene (6 bases). V was shortened by 2 bases and J by 4 bases, with 17 bases between the two germline ends. Germline CDR1 is MNHNS and CDR2 is SASEGT. The CDR3 extends over 16 amino acids.

The J gene is TRBJ2-7, the V gene TRBV7-2; TRBD2 agrees at 11 bases. This CDR3 comprises 14 residues. Germline V gives CDR1 SGHTA, CDR2 FQGNSA. V lost 8 bases and J lost 0; bases outside the gene matches: 3. CDR3 loop: CASRTSGSSYEQYF. CDR3 nucleotides: TGTGCCAGCCGAACTAGCGGGAGCTCCTACGAGCAGTACTTC.

The rearrangement uses TRBV2 and TRBJ1-1; the match to TRBD1 covers 8 bases. J was trimmed by 5 bases and V by 7 bases; bases with no gene match: 6. The CDR3 covers 13 residues. The germline V gene encodes CDR1 SNHLY and CDR2 FYNNEI. The CDR3 region has the DNA TGTGCCAGCACTCAGGGGGCCGGAACTGAAGCTTTCTTT. This encodes CASTQGAGTEAFF.